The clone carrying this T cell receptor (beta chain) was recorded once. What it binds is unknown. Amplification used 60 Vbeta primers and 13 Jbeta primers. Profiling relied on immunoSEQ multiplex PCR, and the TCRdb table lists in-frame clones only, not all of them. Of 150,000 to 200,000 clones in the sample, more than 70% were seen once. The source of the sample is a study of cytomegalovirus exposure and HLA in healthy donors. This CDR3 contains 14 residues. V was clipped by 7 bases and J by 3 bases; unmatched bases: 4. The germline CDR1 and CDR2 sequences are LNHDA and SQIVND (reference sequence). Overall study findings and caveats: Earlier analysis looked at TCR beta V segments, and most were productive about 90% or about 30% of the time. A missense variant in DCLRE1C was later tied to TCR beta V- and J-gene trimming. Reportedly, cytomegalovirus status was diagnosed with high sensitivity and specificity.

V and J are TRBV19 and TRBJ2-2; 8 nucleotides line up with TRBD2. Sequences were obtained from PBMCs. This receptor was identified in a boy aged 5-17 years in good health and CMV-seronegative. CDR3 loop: CASKLAADTGELFF. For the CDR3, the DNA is TGTGCCAGTAAACTAGCGGCCGACACCGGGGAGCTGTTTTTT.